These 25 T cell receptor beta chains came from one sample sequenced in a study of blood T cell repertoires in COVID-19. Method: immunoSEQ multiplex PCR; TCRdb's copy keeps in-frame clones and lacks some. This sample has fewer than 250,000 clones; about four fifths occur once, and the top ten carry more than 10%. The source material was peripheral blood. Receptors were obtained from a woman aged 40 to 49 with acute or convalescent COVID-19.

The chain joins TRBV3-1 (or the pseudogene TRBV3-2) to TRBJ2-7, with unresolved D. Germline values: CDR1 LGHDT, CDR2 YNNKEL (reference sequence). CDR3 length equals 16 residues. With 0 bases removed from V and 0 bases from J, the gap between germline ends came to 12 bases. The CDR3 sequence: CASSQDEVSSSYEQYF. The CDR3 DNA reads TGTGCCAGCAGCCAAGACGAAGTAAGCTCCTCCTACGAGCAGTACTTC.

This chain joins TRBV30 and TRBJ2-7; D may be TRBD2 (7 bases). Germline V lookup: CDR1 GTSNPN, CDR2 SVGIG (reference sequence). V was pared by 2 bases and J by 3 bases, with 17 bases between. The CDR3 spans 15 residues. For the CDR3, the DNA is TGTGCCTGGAGTCACCTTGGGAGGGGGATCTACGAGCAGTACTTC. Translation: CAWSHLGRGIYEQYF. The whole variable domain, filled in from reference TRBV30 and TRBJ2-7, reads SQTIHQWPATLVQPVGSPLSLECTVEGTSNPNLYWYRQAAGRGLQLLFYSVGIGQISSEVPQNLSASRPQDRQFILSSKKLLLSDSGFYLCAWSHLGRGIYEQYFGPGTRLTVT.

This clone was recorded once. The chain joins TRBV11-2 to TRBJ2-1, with 14 bases matching TRBD2. The CDR3 spans 16 residues. Germline loops: CDR1 SGHAT, CDR2 FQNNGV. The V segment lost 2 bases and the J segment 10 bases; nucleotides outside the gene matches: 7. The chain's CDR3 is CASSLRGTSGRLEQFF. CDR3 nucleotide sequence: TGTGCCAGCAGCTTAAGGGGGACTAGCGGGAGATTGGAGCAGTTCTTC.

This clone is a singleton in its sample. This rearrangement joins TRBV4-3 to TRBJ1-2; 8 bases agree with TRBD1. Unmatched junction bases numbered 9, after V lost 0 bases and J lost 6 bases. There are 16 residues in the CDR3. Germline V CDR1 and CDR2: LGHNA, YSLEER. The CDR3 DNA reads TGCGCCAGCAGCCAAGAGAACCCGGCAGGGGGCCATGGCTACACCTTC. Its translation: CASSQENPAGGHGYTF.

The chain combines TRBV7-6 with TRBJ2-3; 12 positions match TRBD2. The CDR3 is 15 amino acids. Germline V gene data show CDR1 as SGHVS and CDR2 as FNYEAQ. V shed 5 bases, J shed 5 bases, and the junction held 5 bases outside the gene matches. The CDR3: CASSRLAGVGDTQYF. CDR3 coding DNA: TGTGCCAGCAGCCGACTAGCGGGGGTTGGAGATACGCAGTATTTT.

V and J are TRBV5-1 and TRBJ1-2; possible D gene TRBD1, 5 bases. From germline, CDR1 is SGHRS and CDR2 YFSETQ. V was cut by 0 bases and J by 3 bases, with 12 bases left in between. This CDR3 is built from 15 residues. CDR3 DNA: TGCGCCAGCAGCTTGGTACCAGGGCCAGACTATGGCTACACCTTC. It specifies CASSLVPGPDYGYTF. Full variable domain (missing parts from reference TRBV5-1 and TRBJ1-2): KAGVTQTPRYLIKTRGQQVTLSCSPISGHRSVSWYQQTPGQGLQFLFEYFSETQRNKGNFPGRFSGRQFSNSRSEMNVSTLELGDSALYLCASSLVPGPDYGYTFGSGTRLTVV.

The rearrangement uses TRBV19 and TRBJ1-1; the D is unclear. The CDR3 covers 17 residues. Trimming cost V 2 bases and J 2 bases, with 18 bases left between them. CDR1 and CDR2 from the germline V gene are LNHDA and SQIVND (reference sequence). CDR3 sequence (DNA): TGTGCCAGTAGTATACGTTTAATAAGGCAGGTCAACACTGAAGCTTTCTTT. Its protein is CASSIRLIRQVNTEAFF.

This chain connects TRBV21-1 to TRBJ2-6; the D call of TRBD1 is as the table states it, not checked on the DNA. TRBV21-1 corresponds to a pseudogene. CDR3 length: 22 residues. As DNA, the CDR3 is TGTGCCAGCAGCGGGTTGGTGGACACAGGGGGCCGTTTGATCTGCTGGGCCAACGTCCTGACTTTC. Residues: CASSGLVDTGGRLICWANVLTF.

In its sample, this clone was seen once. The rearrangement uses TRBV18 and TRBJ1-2; the match to TRBD1 covers 10 bases. The CDR3 spans 16 residues. Germline CDR1 KGHSH, CDR2 LQKENI. With 3 bases clipped from V and 6 bases from J, the junction kept 10 bases outside the gene matches. CDR3 bases: TGTGCCAGCTCACCGTCCGGGACAGGGGTATCGGATGGCTACACCTTC. It specifies CASSPSGTGVSDGYTF.

The V call is TRBV6-6, the J call TRBJ2-1; 14 bases align to TRBD2. The J segment lost 0 bases and the V segment lost 5 bases, leaving 12 bases of the junction unmatched. This CDR3 region has 20 residues. CDR1 is MNHNY and CDR2 is SVGAGI in the germline V gene (reference sequence). The CDR3 DNA reads as TGTGCCAGCAGTCGAATACCGGGACTAGCGGGAGAGTCCTCCTACAATGAGCAGTTCTTC. Its translation is CASSRIPGLAGESSYNEQFF.

The gene calls are TRBV11-2 and TRBJ2-7; D ambiguous. Germline CDR1 reads SGHAT; CDR2 reads FQNNGV. Trimming removed 3 bases at V and 4 bases at J, with 7 bases between. The CDR3 has 12 amino acids. The CDR3 spells CASSLFRYEQYF. The CDR3 bases are TGTGCCAGCAGCTTGTTCCGGTACGAGCAGTACTTC.

The chain combines TRBV6-5 with TRBJ1-1, with D uncertain. Germline loops: CDR1 MNHEY, CDR2 SVGAGI. The germline V and J ends were trimmed by 7 bases and 3 bases, with 18 bases remaining between them. CDR3 size: 15 residues. The CDR3 reads CASNRGGYKDTEAFF. The CDR3, as DNA: TGTGCCAGCAATCGGGGTGGGTACAAGGACACTGAAGCTTTCTTT.

This chain links TRBV11-2 with TRBJ1-4; no firm D call. Per the germline V gene, CDR1 is SGHAT and CDR2 is FQNNGV. Trimming cost V 4 bases and J 6 bases, with 12 bases left between them. The CDR3 spans 14 residues. Here the CDR3 reads CASSSPRSYEKLFF. The CDR3 nucleotides are TGTGCCAGCAGCTCCCCGAGGTCGTATGAAAAACTGTTTTTT.

The gene calls are TRBV19 and TRBJ2-1; 8 nucleotides line up with TRBD2. V trimming: 3 bases; J trimming: 11 bases; junction bases outside the gene matches: 9. CDR1 and CDR2 (germline): LNHDA, SQIVND (reference sequence). The CDR3 sequence is 14 residues long. The CDR3 DNA reads as TGTGCCAGTAGTATCGGGGTAGCGGGATACCAGCAGTTCTTC. This translates into CASSIGVAGYQQFF.

This clone was seen a few times. The chain uses TRBV12-3 or TRBV12-4 and TRBJ2-7, with D tentatively TRBD2 (5 bases). The V gene lost 6 bases and the J gene lost 6 bases, with 15 bases spanning the gap. CDR3 length: 13 residues. This chain's CDR3 is CASSPTLGSEQYF. CDR3 bases: TGTGCCAGCAGCCCAACTCTGGGGAGCGAGCAGTACTTC.

This clone was seen more than once but under ten times. The chain uses TRBV24-1 and TRBJ2-5; 7 nucleotides line up with TRBD1. Trimming took 3 bases from V and 4 from J; bases not matched to a gene: 7. The germline V gene has CDR1 KGHDR and CDR2 SFDVKD. The CDR3 extends over 15 amino acids. CDR3 sequence (DNA): TGTGCCACCAGTGATCCCGGACAGGACTCAGAGACCCAGTACTTC. It encodes CATSDPGQDSETQYF.

The chain joins TRBV19 to TRBJ2-1; 15 nucleotides match TRBD2. Germline V gene data show CDR1 as LNHDA and CDR2 as SQIVND (reference sequence). The trim removed 5 bases at V and 7 bases at J, leaving 6 bases unmatched. The CDR3 consists of 16 residues. CDR3 in amino acids: CASSPRTSGGGNEQFF. The CDR3 coding sequence is TGTGCCAGTAGTCCCCGGACTAGCGGGGGGGGAAATGAGCAGTTCTTC. The variable domain in full, with the rest retrieved from reference TRBV19 and TRBJ2-1, is DGGITQSPKYLFRKEGQNVTLSCEQNLNHDAMYWYRQDPGQGLRLIYYSQIVNDFQKGDIAEGYSVSREKKESFPLTVTSAQKNPTAFYLCASSPRTSGGGNEQFFGPGTRLTVL.

This chain joins TRBV27 and TRBJ1-5; the match to TRBD1 covers 9 bases. The CDR3 contains 14 residues. V shed 5 bases and J 7 bases; nucleotides not matched to a gene: 6. CDR1 and CDR2 (germline): MNHEY, SMNVEV (reference sequence). The CDR3 nucleotides read TGTGCCAGCAGTCCCCGGGACAGGGACCAGCCCCAGCATTTT. Protein: CASSPRDRDQPQHF.

The sample holds many counts of this clone. This chain connects TRBV7-8 to TRBJ1-1; 9 nucleotides agree with TRBD1. The length of the CDR3 is 16 residues. J gave up 5 bases and V 4 bases, and 11 bases lay outside the gene matches. CDR1 and CDR2 from the germline V gene are SGHVS and FQNEAQ. CDR3 region: CASSSRTGARGTEAFF. Written as DNA, the CDR3 is TGTGCCAGCAGCTCGCGGACAGGGGCAAGAGGAACTGAAGCTTTCTTT.

This clone has a single count. The chain recombines TRBV7-8 with TRBJ2-7, with D unclear. Deletions cut 1 base from V and 7 bases from J, with 11 bases between. Germline V CDR1 and CDR2: SGHVS, FQNEAQ. The CDR3 spans 13 residues. CDR3 in DNA: TGTGCCAGCAGCTTAGGCAGGTCCCGAGAGCAGTACTTC. It specifies CASSLGRSREQYF. Variable domain in full (rest from reference TRBV7-8 and TRBJ2-7): GAGVSQSPRYKVAKRGQDVALRCDPISGHVSLFWYQQALGQGPEFLTYFQNEAQLDKSGLPSDRFFAERPEGSVSTLKIQRTQQEDSAVYLCASSLGRSREQYFGPGTRLTVT.

The genes are TRBV9 and TRBJ2-2; D ambiguous. Trimming shortened V by 0 bases and J by 6 bases, and 12 bases separated the two germline ends. Germline CDR1 is SGDLS and CDR2 is YYNGEE. The CDR3 covers 15 residues. The DNA for the CDR3 is TGTGCCAGCAGCGTAGGAGCAGGTATCGCCGGGGAGCTGTTTTTT. It specifies CASSVGAGIAGELFF.

The genes are TRBV5-1 and TRBJ2-2, with a possible D match to TRBD1 (5 bases). Germline CDR1 and CDR2: SGHRS and YFSETQ. This CDR3 is 13 amino acids long. The ends were cut back, 4 bases at V and 8 bases at J, with 12 bases in the middle. CDR3 loop: CASSPRVAGELFF. CDR3 sequence (DNA): TGCGCCAGCAGCCCCAGGGTGGCTGGGGAGCTGTTTTTT.

CDR3 sequence reads: CASSLGQGHQPQHF. In DNA, the CDR3 is TGTGCCAGCAGTTTAGGACAGGGGCATCAGCCCCAGCATTTT. The rearrangement uses TRBV6-5 and TRBJ1-5; 9 nucleotides line up with TRBD1. The J segment lost 5 bases and the V segment lost 4 bases, leaving 3 bases of the junction unmatched. Per germline, CDR1 MNHEY and CDR2 SVGAGI. This CDR3 contains 14 residues.

V usage is TRBV19 and J usage is TRBJ1-3; TRBD1 aligns across 8 bases. This CDR3 spans 15 amino acids. CDR1 LNHDA and CDR2 SQIVND come from the germline V gene (reference sequence). The trim removed 7 bases at V and 0 bases at J, leaving 5 bases unmatched. CDR3 nucleotides: TGTGCCAGTACGTCAGGGGGCCCCTCTGGAAACACCATATATTTT. It is translated as CASTSGGPSGNTIYF.

This clone has a single count. This chain joins TRBV10-2 and TRBJ2-3; TRBD2 agrees at 12 bases. V was clipped by 3 bases and J by 3 bases; unmatched bases: 7. Germline CDR1 and CDR2: WSHSY and SAAADI. This CDR3 is 17 amino acids long. The CDR3 nucleotides read TGCGCCAGCAGTGACCCCCTAGCGGGGGGGCAAACAGATACGCAGTATTTT. Its protein product is CASSDPLAGGQTDTQYF.